By share, the clone carrying this T cell receptor (beta chain) counts as medium-sized. Its antigen is not known. V lost 2 bases to trimming and J lost 1 base, with 10 bases between them. The CDR3 is 15 amino acids. Germline CDR1 is SGHNT and CDR2 is YYREEE (reference sequence). This entry comes from a study of tumor and adjacent non-tumor tissue in lung cancer. Study findings and constraints: Significantly higher TCR diversity was found in tumor than normal lung. Tumor repertoires had a smaller top 100 clone share than normal lung.

Three rounds of nested PCR, following a modified ARM-PCR protocol, produced the TCRbeta library. A single record per CDR3 protein comes from TCRdb applying MiXCR to the multiplex PCR reads. The sample lists tens of thousands of distinct CDR3 sequences, 80% to 90% occurring once. No cell sorting was done before RNA was extracted from the tissue. This non-tumor lung sample came from over 3 cm beyond the tumor edge. This receptor was taken from a man aged 55 to 70 with non-small cell lung cancer. The sequencing input was distant non-tumor lung tissue. The chain recombines TRBV5-4 with TRBJ1-5, with D possibly matching TRBD1 (5 bases). The CDR3 reads CASSFFGGSNQPQHF. CDR3 nucleotide sequence: TGTGCCAGCAGCTTTTTTGGGGGAAGCAATCAGCCCCAGCATTTT. The full variable domain, with the rest looked up from reference TRBV5-4 and TRBJ1-5, is ETGVTQSPTHLIKTRGQQVTLRCSSQSGHNTVSWYQQALGQGPQFIFQYYREEENGRGNFPPRFSGLQFPNYSSELNVNALELDDSALYLCASSFFGGSNQPQHFGDGTRLSIL.